The rows below give T cell receptor beta chains drawn from one sample of a study of shared clonotypes between healthy human individuals. Here immunoSEQ multiplex PCR was the method, and the copy in TCRdb shows in-frame clones only, minus some. This table has around 1,100,000 clones, roughly 80% appearing once. Specimen: memory CD4+ T cells from PBMCs. These receptors all come from a man aged 18 to 29 in good health. Some clones in this sample may be carry-over from other donors' samples. Both conserved end residues are part of each CDR3. The D gene is left open where the match is weak. The listing skips clone size in some rows; elsewhere it reads once, few, many or a size class.

TRBD1	TRBV11-2	TRBJ1-3	-	CASSDRGAGNTIYF	TGTGCCAGCTCAGACAGGGGGGCTGGAAACACCATATATTTT
-	TRBV20-1	TRBJ2-2	once	CSATQGGELFF	TGCAGTGCAACCCAGGGAGGGGAGCTGTTTTTT
-	TRBV18	TRBJ2-7	-	CASSPGRGDYEQYF	TGTGCCAGCTCACCAGGGAGAGGAGACTACGAGCAGTACTTC
TRBD1	TRBV30	TRBJ1-2	-	CAWSVWEQGSNYGYTF	TGTGCCTGGAGTGTATGGGAACAGGGGTCTAACTATGGCTACACCTTC
-	TRBV7-3	TRBJ2-1	-	CASSFGTGSYNEQFF	TGTGCCAGCAGCTTCGGAACAGGCTCCTACAATGAGCAGTTCTTC
-	TRBV7-6	TRBJ1-2	-	CASSLAGTRDPNGYTF	TGTGCCAGCAGCTTAGCAGGGACGAGAGACCCCAATGGCTACACCTTC
-	TRBV6-1	TRBJ2-3	-	CASSVWGGGTSTDTQYF	TGTGCCAGCAGTGTGTGGGGAGGAGGGACTAGCACAGATACGCAGTATTTT
-	TRBV28	TRBJ1-6	-	CASREQGIYNSPLHF	TGTGCCAGCAGAGAACAGGGTATCTATAATTCACCCCTCCACTTT
-	TRBV7-2	TRBJ2-1	-	CASSLLGPLNEQFF	TGTGCCAGCAGCTTACTGGGGCCGCTAAATGAGCAGTTCTTC
TRBD2	TRBV7-9	TRBJ2-1	-	CASSLFKTGGPGEQFF	TGTGCCAGCAGCTTATTTAAGACGGGAGGGCCTGGTGAGCAGTTCTTC
-	TRBV7-2	TRBJ2-3	-	CASSSRGAGNTDTQYF	TGTGCCAGCAGCTCGAGGGGGGCGGGAAACACAGATACGCAGTATTTT
-	TRBV4-1	TRBJ2-5	-	CASSQDPYLINPGETQYF	TGCGCCAGCAGCCAAGACCCCTATCTAATTAACCCGGGGGAGACCCAGTACTTC
TRBD2	TRBV27	TRBJ2-7	-	CASSLGLAVLREQYF	TGTGCCAGCAGTTTGGGACTAGCCGTTTTGAGAGAGCAGTACTTC
TRBD2	TRBV4-3	TRBJ2-1	-	CASSQFSWTSGRAVFTGKQFF	TGCGCCAGCAGCCAATTTTCTTGGACTAGCGGGAGGGCCGTATTTACGGGTAAGCAGTTCTTC
TRBD1	TRBV7-6	TRBJ2-5	-	CASSLVRQGAWETQYF	TGTGCCAGCAGCTTAGTCCGGCAGGGGGCTTGGGAGACCCAGTACTTC
-	TRBV9	TRBJ1-2	-	CASSPGLGNYGYTF	TGTGCCAGCAGCCCGGGACTGGGGAACTATGGCTACACCTTC